This T cell receptor (beta chain) was retrieved from a study of regulatory T cells in long-lasting Graves disease. Investigators prepared the TCR beta libraries by applying iRepertoire HTBI primers and Arm-PCR of CDR3 regions. TCRdb re-called the multiplex PCR reads through MiXCR, storing one row per CDR3 protein. The repertoire holds 680,000 or so distinct CDR3 sequences, with roughly 15% as singletons. Stated time point: newly diagnosed GD, antithyroid drugs for less than 3 months. PBMC-extracted RNA yielded the TCR library. This clonotype was seen a handful of times. V was cut by 4 bases and J by 3 bases, with 25 bases left in between. The germline V gene has CDR1 LNHDA and CDR2 SQIVND (reference sequence). There are 18 residues in the CDR3. These same data were also listed under a study on T cells in Graves' hyperthyroidism and ophthalmopathy. This second study notes: Thyroid ultrasound, orbital computed tomography, clinical symptoms, and serum thyroxine and TRAb underpinned diagnoses.

This chain uses TRBV19 with TRBJ2-7; D gene ambiguous. The TCR originated in a woman in her 30s with Graves disease. This specimen consisted of peripheral blood mononuclear cells (PBMCs), obtained at new diagnosis, from a patient treated with antithyroid drugs. This CDR3 reads CASSRRSFGGRLGYEQYF. The CDR3 DNA is TGTGCCAGTAGTAGAAGGAGTTTCGGCGGCCGTTTAGGCTACGAGCAGTACTTC. The variable domain in full, with the rest retrieved from reference TRBV19 and TRBJ2-7, is DGGITQSPKYLFRKEGQNVTLSCEQNLNHDAMYWYRQDPGQGLRLIYYSQIVNDFQKGDIAEGYSVSREKKESFPLTVTSAQKNPTAFYLCASSRRSFGGRLGYEQYFGPGTRLTVT.